One T cell receptor (beta chain) is described in this entry. Antigen unknown. The assay, immunoSEQ v3.0, was run at survey level. The table came from immunoSEQ multiplex PCR; TCRdb's copy has only in-frame clones and leaves some out. Here the sample spans 25,000 to 30,000 clones, 79% being singletons. The data derive from a study of long-term antiretroviral therapy in people with HIV. The study, taken as a whole, reports: Dominating the repertoire at all time points were the clones that expanded before ART.

The sequence was obtained from a man aged 25 to 40 with HIV. This sample comprised unsorted PBMCs, obtained 2.1 years after starting antiretroviral therapy.

CDR3 residues: CSAISAGGVTEAFF. CDR3 nucleotides: TGCAGCGCCATTTCGGCAGGGGGCGTCACTGAAGCTTTCTTT. The chain is built from TRBV29-1 and TRBJ1-1, with 8 bases that match TRBD1. V dropped 7 bases and J dropped 4; count of bases not matched to a gene: 11. The CDR3 loop spans 14 amino acids. From germline, CDR1 is SQVTM and CDR2 ANQGSEA. Combining the CDR3 with reference TRBV29-1 and TRBJ1-1 gives the whole variable domain SAVISQKPSRDICQRGTSLTIQCQVDSQVTMMFWYRQQPGQSLTLIATANQGSEATYESGFVIDKFPISRPNLTFSTLTVSNMSPEDSSIYLCSAISAGGVTEAFFGQGTRLTVV.